Sequencing of this T cell receptor beta chain was carried out in a study of CD8+ T cells in alopecia areata. CDR3 length: 15 residues. Losses at the gene ends were 2 bases for V and 5 bases for J; bases not matched to a gene: 8. CDR1 and CDR2 from the germline V gene are SGHNT and YYREEE (reference sequence). Extraction of RNA preceded its reverse transcription into cDNA, which served as the sequencing template. Assay: immunoSEQ multiplex PCR; the TCRdb copy retains only in-frame clones and omits some. This sample has more than 12,000 clones; approximately 50% occur once, and the top ten carry approximately 10%. The study team obtained lesional scalp punch biopsies and peripheral blood from alopecia areata patients.

J is TRBJ2-5 and V is TRBV5-4, with 8 nucleotides matching TRBD2. The sequences come from skin, collected at week 0. The receptor's source is a human donor with alopecia areata. The CDR3, as DNA: TGTGCCAGCAGCTTTGACGGGGGGGCCGGGGAGACCCAGTACTTC. The encoded protein is CASSFDGGAGETQYF.